This entry lists 22 T cell receptor beta chains sequenced from one sample in a study of tumor and adjacent non-tumor tissue in lung cancer. No cell sorting was done before RNA was extracted from the tissue. The library came from three nested PCR rounds adapted from ARM-PCR protocols. TCRdb analysed the multiplex PCR reads with MiXCR anew, one entry per CDR3 protein. The sample comprises about 70,000 distinct CDR3 sequences, more than 70% of which are singletons, and 28% rests with the top ten. The sample comprised lung tumor tissue. These receptors came from a man in his 60s with non-small cell lung cancer.

The genes are TRBV6-5 and TRBJ2-5; D remains ambiguous. CDR3 length: 13 amino acids. Trimming left V 9 bases short and J 5 bases short, with 16 bases between. Germline CDR1 reads MNHEY; CDR2 reads SVGAGI. CDR3 region: CARKGTARETQYF. In DNA form, the CDR3 reads TGTGCCAGAAAAGGAACGGCACGGGAGACCCAGTACTTC.

As for this clonotype: Compared with germline, one end of the junction differs, possibly owing to a read error. The chain joins TRBV20-1 to TRBJ1-4; 8 bases are shared with TRBD1. The CDR3 is 17 amino acids. CDR1 DFQATT and CDR2 SNEGSKA come from the germline V gene (reference sequence). CDR3 in amino acids: CGASSPSGGDGNEKLFF. In nucleotides, the CDR3 is TGCGGTGCTTCCTCCCCCTCAGGGGGCGATGGTAATGAAAAACTGTTTTTT.

This clonotype was counted many times. The chain uses TRBV6-2 or TRBV6-3 and TRBJ2-2; 12 bases fit TRBD2. Germline CDR1 is MNHEY and CDR2 is SVGEGT. The CDR3 length is 19 residues. V gave up 4 bases and J gave up 3 bases; unmatched junction bases: 12. CDR3 region: CASSSAGLAGYGDTGELFF. Written as DNA, the CDR3 is TGTGCCAGCAGTTCCGCCGGACTAGCGGGATATGGAGACACCGGGGAGCTGTTTTTT.

Concerning this clonotype itself: One junction end does not reproduce the germline sequence, and a read error may be involved. The J gene is TRBJ2-7, the V gene TRBV10-2; D ambiguous. CDR3 length equals 13 residues. The germline V gene has CDR1 WSHSY and CDR2 SAAADI. CDR3 sequence: CGSTAGGTYEQYF. CDR3 DNA sequence: TGCGGCAGCACTGCCGGCGGAACCTACGAGCAGTACTTC.

On this clonotype itself: At one end, the junction sequence differs from germline, possibly due to a read error. The chain is built from TRBV10-1 and TRBJ2-7, with D perhaps matching TRBD2 (6 bases). CDR1 and CDR2 (germline): WNHNN, SYGVQD (reference sequence). There are 15 residues in the CDR3. CDR3 DNA sequence: TGCGTCAGCAATGACCGACGGGAGACAACCTACGAGCAGTACTTC. It is translated as CVSNDRRETTYEQYF.

Comment on this clonotype: One junction end disagrees with the germline gene, perhaps due to a read error. V and J are TRBV24-1 and TRBJ2-3, with a tentative D call TRBD2 (5 bases). The CDR3 runs to 15 residues. Germline V gene sequence: CDR1 KGHDR, CDR2 SFDVKD. CDR3 loop: CATSDPTDSSDMQYF. CDR3 coding DNA: TGTGCCACCAGTGACCCCACGGACTCATCAGATATGCAGTATTTT.

Regarding this clonotype: This clone may be a read error of a much larger clone one base away. CDR3 protein: CVTSEYPGLETDTQYF. DNA of the CDR3: TGTGTCACCAGTGAATATCCGGGGCTGGAGACAGATACGCAGTATTTT. The chain is built from TRBV24-1 and TRBJ2-3; D is perhaps TRBD1 or TRBD2 (5 bases each). This CDR3 is 16 amino acids long. Germline V gene lookup returns CDR1 KGHDR and CDR2 SFDVKD.

This clonotype was observed a single time. At one boundary the junction diverges from the germline segment, which might be a read error. V is TRBV6-2 or TRBV6-3 and J is TRBJ1-1; perhaps TRBD1 as D (6 bases). CDR3 length: 12 residues. From germline, CDR1 is MNHEY and CDR2 SVGEGT. In DNA, the CDR3 is TGTGCCAGCAGAACCACAGGGTCTGAAGCTCTCTTT. Protein product: CASRTTGSEALF.

This clonotype turned up a few times. The junction departs from the called germline gene at one end, perhaps through a read error. This sequence joins TRBV6-1 and TRBJ2-7; TRBD2 matches at 11 bases. This CDR3 is 13 amino acids long. Germline V gene lookup returns CDR1 MNHNS and CDR2 SASEGT. In DNA form, the CDR3 reads TGTGCCAGCACTACTAGCGGGAGCTACGAGCGGTGCTTC. Translation: CASTTSGSYERCF.

This chain connects TRBV19 to TRBJ2-1; 7 positions match TRBD2. Germline values: CDR1 LNHDA, CDR2 SQIVND (reference sequence). CDR3 length: 17 residues. V was clipped by 4 bases and J by 7 bases; unmatched bases: 16. The CDR3 reads CASSTDRRDYITNEQFF. CDR3 DNA: TGTGCCAGTAGTACAGATCGCCGGGACTATATAACTAATGAGCAGTTCTTC.

Regarding this clonotype: The junction departs from the called germline gene at one end, perhaps through a read error. The rearrangement links TRBV10-3 to TRBJ2-2, with D maybe TRBD2 (6 bases). Germline V CDR1 and CDR2: ENHRY, SYGVKD. The CDR3 totals 17 residues. The CDR3 region has the DNA TGTACCATCAGTGTCGAGGAAGGGAGGTTGGGCACCGGGGAGCTGTTTTTT. It translates to CTISVEEGRLGTGELFF.

Of note for this clonotype: Relative to the germline gene, one junction end is altered; a read error may explain this. This rearrangement joins TRBV20-1 to TRBJ2-4; D is perhaps TRBD1 (6 bases). The CDR3 is 14 residues long. CDR1 DFQATT and CDR2 SNEGSKA come from the germline V gene (reference sequence). CDR3: CSAQGGSGQNIQYF. CDR3 DNA: TGCAGTGCTCAAGGCGGGTCGGGACAAAACATCCAGTACTTC.

Concerning this clonotype: One end of the junction is discordant with germline, which a read error may explain. The DNA for the CDR3 is TGTTCCAGCACTCGAAACAGGGGACAGCCCCAGCATTTT. This translates into CSSTRNRGQPQHF. The chain links TRBV10-2 to TRBJ1-5; 7 bases agree with TRBD1. Germline loops: CDR1 WSHSY, CDR2 SAAADI. The CDR3 runs 13 residues.

This clonotype has more than one count but fewer than ten. Compared with germline, one end of the junction differs, possibly owing to a read error. The rearrangement links TRBV10-2 to TRBJ2-5; 7 bases are a match to TRBD1. Germline V gene sequence: CDR1 WSHSY, CDR2 SAAADI. This CDR3 has 14 residues. This CDR3 is CTSKSGQVTATQYF. CDR3 nucleotides: TGCACCAGCAAATCCGGACAGGTGACTGCGACCCAGTACTTC.

The chain employs TRBV6-5 and TRBJ2-4; 7 nucleotides align to TRBD2. Germline V gene sequence: CDR1 MNHEY, CDR2 SVGAGI. After removal of 6 bases from V and 10 bases from J, the junction contained 18 bases not matched to a gene. The CDR3 covers 16 residues. CDR3: CASRPRQAGRRHIQYF. The CDR3 DNA sequence: TGTGCCAGCAGGCCCAGACAAGCGGGAAGGCGACATATTCAGTACTTC.

Comments on this clonotype: Germline is not matched at one junction end, which may reflect a read error. The chain links TRBV28 to TRBJ1-1; D unresolved. CDR1 is MDHEN, CDR2 SYDVKM, per germline. The CDR3 length is 13 residues. CDR3 DNA: TGTGCCAGCAGCCGGCGGAGGAACACTGAAACTTTCTTT. This gives the protein CASSRRRNTETFF. The full variable domain, rest sourced from reference TRBV28 and TRBJ1-1, is DVKVTQSSRYLVKRTGEKVFLECVQDMDHENMFWYRQDPGLGLRLIYFSYDVKMKEKGDIPEGYSVSREKKERFSLILESASTNQTSMYLCASSRRRNTETFFGQGTRLTVV.

Concerning this clonotype itself: The final CDR3 position lacks the conserved phenylalanine or tryptophan, pointing to a likely read error. The limits of the CDR3 on the DNA are not certain, so only TCRdb's listed CDR3 is given. The rearrangement joins TRBV13 to TRBJ2-3. Germline-derived CDR1 and CDR2 are PRHDT and FYEKMQ (reference sequence). The CDR3 contains 15 residues when both ends are counted. CDR3: CASSLAIQNTDTQYL.

This clonotype was counted ten times or more. The V and J genes are TRBV5-6 and TRBJ2-6, with a possible D match to TRBD1 (6 bases). Germline V gene sequence: CDR1 SGHDT, CDR2 YYEEEE. The V and J ends lost 4 bases and 0 bases respectively, with 11 bases between them. The CDR3 length is 16 residues. The CDR3 sequence: CASSGQRDSGANVLTF. In nucleotides, the CDR3 is TGTGCCAGCAGCGGACAGCGAGACTCTGGGGCCAACGTCCTGACTTTC.

As regards this clonotype: No conserved phenylalanine or tryptophan ends this CDR3, so it is likely a read error. The DNA is omitted, as the CDR3 cannot be located on it reliably, and the CDR3 follows TCRdb's listing. The V and J genes are TRBV5-5 and TRBJ2-1; no check of the table's D call, TRBD1, against the DNA was made. The germline V gene encodes CDR1 SGHKS and CDR2 YYEKEE (reference sequence). Counting both end residues, the CDR3 totals 16 amino acids. CDR3 in amino acids: CASGFQGTGSYNEQLS.

Points on this clonotype: Sequence at one end of the junction differs from germline and may be a read error. The CDR3 DNA sequence: TGTGCTAGCAGTGATACGAGCGGGAGGGCGGCAGATACGCAGTATTTT. It yields the protein CASSDTSGRAADTQYF. V gene TRBV6-7 combines with J gene TRBJ2-3; 10 positions agree with TRBD2. TRBV6-7 is known as an ORF, though its function is uncertain. The CDR3 runs to 16 residues.

A few counts support this clonotype. A read error may account for a junction end that differs from germline. The V call is TRBV12-3 or TRBV12-4, the J call TRBJ2-1, with TRBD2 identical over 7 bases. CDR3 length: 15 residues. This CDR3 reads CASSFHQRDHNEQSF. In DNA, the CDR3 is TGTGCGAGCAGTTTCCATCAGCGGGACCACAATGAGCAGTCCTTC.

V usage is TRBV20-1 and J usage is TRBJ2-1; TRBD2 is a possible D gene (6 bases). V was pared by 3 bases and J by 9 bases, with 27 bases between. The V gene's germline CDR1 is DFQATT and CDR2 SNEGSKA (reference sequence). CDR3 length: 17 amino acids. CDR3 DNA sequence: TGCAGTGCTAGGGGCCTTAGAGAGCTCTCGCGGGGCAGTGAGCAGTTCTTC. Translated: CSARGLRELSRGSEQFF.